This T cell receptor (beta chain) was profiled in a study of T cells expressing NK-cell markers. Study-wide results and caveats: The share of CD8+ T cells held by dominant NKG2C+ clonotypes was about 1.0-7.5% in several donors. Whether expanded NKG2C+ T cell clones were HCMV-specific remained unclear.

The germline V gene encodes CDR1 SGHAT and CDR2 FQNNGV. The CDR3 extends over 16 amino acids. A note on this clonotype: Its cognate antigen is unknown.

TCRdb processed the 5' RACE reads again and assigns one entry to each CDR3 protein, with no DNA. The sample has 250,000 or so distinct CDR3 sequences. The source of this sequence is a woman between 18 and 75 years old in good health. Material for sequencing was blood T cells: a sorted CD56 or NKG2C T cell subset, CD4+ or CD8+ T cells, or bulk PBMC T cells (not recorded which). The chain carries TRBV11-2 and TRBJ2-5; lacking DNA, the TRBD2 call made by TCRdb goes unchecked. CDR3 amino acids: CASSLARLGGGETQYF. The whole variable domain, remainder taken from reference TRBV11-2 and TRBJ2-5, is EAGVAQSPRYKIIEKRQSVAFWCNPISGHATLYWYQQILGQGPKLLIQFQNNGVVDDSQLPKDRFSAERLKGVDSTLKIQPAKLEDSAVYLCASSLARLGGGETQYFGPGTRLLVL.